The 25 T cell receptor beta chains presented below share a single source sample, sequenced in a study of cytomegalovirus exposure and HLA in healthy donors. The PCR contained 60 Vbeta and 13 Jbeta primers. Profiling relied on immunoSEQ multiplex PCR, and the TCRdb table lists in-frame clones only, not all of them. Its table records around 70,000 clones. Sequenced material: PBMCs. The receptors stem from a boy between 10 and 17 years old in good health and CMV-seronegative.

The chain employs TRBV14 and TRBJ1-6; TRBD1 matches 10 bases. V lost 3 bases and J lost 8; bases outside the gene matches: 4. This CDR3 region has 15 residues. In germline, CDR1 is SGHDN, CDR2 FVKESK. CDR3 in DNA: TGTGCCAGCAGCCAGACGACAGGGGGCCATTCACCCCTCCACTTT. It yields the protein CASSQTTGGHSPLHF.

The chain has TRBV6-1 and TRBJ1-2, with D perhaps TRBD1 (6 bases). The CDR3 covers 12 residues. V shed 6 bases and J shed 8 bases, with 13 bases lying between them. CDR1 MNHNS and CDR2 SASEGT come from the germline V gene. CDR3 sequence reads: CASRQGAAGYTF. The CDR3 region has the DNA TGTGCCAGCAGACAGGGAGCCGCCGGCTACACCTTC.

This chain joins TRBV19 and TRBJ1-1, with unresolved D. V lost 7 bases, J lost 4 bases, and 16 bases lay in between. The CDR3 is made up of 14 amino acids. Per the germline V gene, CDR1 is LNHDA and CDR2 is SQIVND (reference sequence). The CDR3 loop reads CASTPKTIFTEAFF. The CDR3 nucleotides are TGTGCCAGTACCCCAAAGACAATCTTCACTGAAGCTTTCTTT.

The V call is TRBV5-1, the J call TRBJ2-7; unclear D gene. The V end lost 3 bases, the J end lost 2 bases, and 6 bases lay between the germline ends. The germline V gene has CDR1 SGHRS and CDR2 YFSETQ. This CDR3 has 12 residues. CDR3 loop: CASSYDTYEQYF. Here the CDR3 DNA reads TGCGCCAGCAGCTACGACACCTACGAGCAGTACTTC. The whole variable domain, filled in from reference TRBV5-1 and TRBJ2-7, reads KAGVTQTPRYLIKTRGQQVTLSCSPISGHRSVSWYQQTPGQGLQFLFEYFSETQRNKGNFPGRFSGRQFSNSRSEMNVSTLELGDSALYLCASSYDTYEQYFGPGTRLTVT.

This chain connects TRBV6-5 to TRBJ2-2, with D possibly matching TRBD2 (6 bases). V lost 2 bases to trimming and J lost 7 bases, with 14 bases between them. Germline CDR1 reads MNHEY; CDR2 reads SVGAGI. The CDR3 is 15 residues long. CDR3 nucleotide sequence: TGTGCCAGCAGTTACGGGGGGTTTGACGGCGGGGAGCTGTTTTTT. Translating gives CASSYGGFDGGELFF.

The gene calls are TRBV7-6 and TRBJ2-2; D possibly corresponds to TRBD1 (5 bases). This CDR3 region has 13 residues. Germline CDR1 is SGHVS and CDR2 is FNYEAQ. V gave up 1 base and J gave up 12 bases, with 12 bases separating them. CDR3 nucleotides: TGTGCCAGCAGCTTAGAGGGGTCTCTCCAGCTGTTTTTT. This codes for CASSLEGSLQLFF.

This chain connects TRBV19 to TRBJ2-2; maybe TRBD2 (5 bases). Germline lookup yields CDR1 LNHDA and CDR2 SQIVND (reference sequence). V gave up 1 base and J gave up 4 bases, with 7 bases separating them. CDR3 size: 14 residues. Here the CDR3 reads CASSIGGVTGELFF. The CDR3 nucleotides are TGTGCCAGTAGTATAGGGGGAGTCACCGGGGAGCTGTTTTTT.

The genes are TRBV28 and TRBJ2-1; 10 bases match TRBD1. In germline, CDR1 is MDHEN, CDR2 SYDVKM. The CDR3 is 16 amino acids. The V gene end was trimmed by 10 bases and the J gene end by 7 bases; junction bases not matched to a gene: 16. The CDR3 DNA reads TGTGCCACCCTCTGGGACAGGGGCTTCGGGGGGAATGAGCAGTTCTTC. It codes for CATLWDRGFGGNEQFF.

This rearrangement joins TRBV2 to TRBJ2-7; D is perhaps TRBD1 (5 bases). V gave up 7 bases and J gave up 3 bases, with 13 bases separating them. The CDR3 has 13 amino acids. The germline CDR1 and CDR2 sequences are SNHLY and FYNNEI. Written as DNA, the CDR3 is TGTGCCAGCATCCGCAGGGCCAACTACGAGCAGTACTTC. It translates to CASIRRANYEQYF.

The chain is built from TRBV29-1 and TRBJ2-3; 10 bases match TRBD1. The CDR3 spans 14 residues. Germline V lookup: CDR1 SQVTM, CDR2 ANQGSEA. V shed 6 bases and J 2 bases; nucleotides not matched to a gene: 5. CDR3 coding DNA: TGCAGCGTAGAGACAGGGGGCCACACAGATACGCAGTATTTT. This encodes CSVETGGHTDTQYF.

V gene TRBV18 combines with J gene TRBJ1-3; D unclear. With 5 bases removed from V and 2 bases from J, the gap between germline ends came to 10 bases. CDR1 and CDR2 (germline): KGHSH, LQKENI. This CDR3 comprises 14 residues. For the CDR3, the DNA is TGTGCCAGCTCAGGAGCCGGAACTGGAAACACCATATATTTT. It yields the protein CASSGAGTGNTIYF.

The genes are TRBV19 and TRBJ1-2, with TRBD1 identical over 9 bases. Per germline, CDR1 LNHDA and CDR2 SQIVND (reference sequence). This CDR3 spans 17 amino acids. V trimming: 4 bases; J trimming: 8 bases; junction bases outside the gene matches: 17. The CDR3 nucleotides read TGTGCCAGTAGTAAACCCCCTCGGACAGGGGAGGATCGCGGCTACACCTTC. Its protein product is CASSKPPRTGEDRGYTF. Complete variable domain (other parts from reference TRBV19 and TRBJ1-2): DGGITQSPKYLFRKEGQNVTLSCEQNLNHDAMYWYRQDPGQGLRLIYYSQIVNDFQKGDIAEGYSVSREKKESFPLTVTSAQKNPTAFYLCASSKPPRTGEDRGYTFGSGTRLTVV.

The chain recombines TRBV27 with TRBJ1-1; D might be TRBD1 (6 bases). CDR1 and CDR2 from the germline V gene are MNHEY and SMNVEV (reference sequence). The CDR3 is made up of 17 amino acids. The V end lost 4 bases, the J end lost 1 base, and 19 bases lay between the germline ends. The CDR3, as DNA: TGTGCCAGCAGTTCCCGCTGGACAGCTTCTAGGAACACTGAAGCTTTCTTT. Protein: CASSSRWTASRNTEAFF.

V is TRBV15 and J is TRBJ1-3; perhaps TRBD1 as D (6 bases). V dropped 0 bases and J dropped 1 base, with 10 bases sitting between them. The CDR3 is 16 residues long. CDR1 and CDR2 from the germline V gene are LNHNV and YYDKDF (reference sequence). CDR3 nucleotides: TGTGCCACCAGCAGAGAACTCAGGGGATCTGGAAACACCATATATTTT. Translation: CATSRELRGSGNTIYF.

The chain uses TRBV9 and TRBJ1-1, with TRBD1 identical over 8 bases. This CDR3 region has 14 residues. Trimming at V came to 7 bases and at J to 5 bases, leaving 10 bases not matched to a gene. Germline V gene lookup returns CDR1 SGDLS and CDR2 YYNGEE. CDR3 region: CASRGQGAGTEAFF. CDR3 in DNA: TGTGCCAGCCGGGGTCAGGGGGCAGGTACTGAAGCTTTCTTT.

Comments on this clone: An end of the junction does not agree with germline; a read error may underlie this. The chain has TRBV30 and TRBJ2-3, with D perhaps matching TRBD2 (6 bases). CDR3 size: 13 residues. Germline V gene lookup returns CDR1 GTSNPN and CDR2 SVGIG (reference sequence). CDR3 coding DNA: TGTGCCTGGACCTGGGGGGTAGCGGATAAGCAGTATTTT. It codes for CAWTWGVADKQYF.

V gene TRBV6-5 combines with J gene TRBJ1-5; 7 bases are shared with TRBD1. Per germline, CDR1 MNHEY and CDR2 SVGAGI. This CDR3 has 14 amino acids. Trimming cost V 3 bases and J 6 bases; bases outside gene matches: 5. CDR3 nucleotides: TGTGCCAGCAGTTATGGGGCAGGGGGTCAGCCCCAGCATTTT. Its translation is CASSYGAGGQPQHF.

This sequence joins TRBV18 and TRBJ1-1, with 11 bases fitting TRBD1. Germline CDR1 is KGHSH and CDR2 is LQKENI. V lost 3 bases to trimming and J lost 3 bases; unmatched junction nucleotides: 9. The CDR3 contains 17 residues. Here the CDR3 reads CASSPYPGTGGYTEAFF. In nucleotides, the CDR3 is TGTGCCAGCTCACCTTACCCCGGGACAGGGGGGTACACTGAAGCTTTCTTT.

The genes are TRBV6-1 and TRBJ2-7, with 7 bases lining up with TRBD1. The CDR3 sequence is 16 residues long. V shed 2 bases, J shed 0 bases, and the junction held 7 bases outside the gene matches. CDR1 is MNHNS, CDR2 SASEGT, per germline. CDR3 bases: TGTGCCAGCAGTGAACGGTTAGGGACAGCCTCCTACGAGCAGTACTTC. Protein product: CASSERLGTASYEQYF.

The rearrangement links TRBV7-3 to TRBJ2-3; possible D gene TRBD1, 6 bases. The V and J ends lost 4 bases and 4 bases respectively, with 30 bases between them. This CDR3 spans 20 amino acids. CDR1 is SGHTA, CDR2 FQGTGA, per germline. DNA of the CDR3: TGTGCCAGCAGCTCGAGTCGACAGGCACTCATTAGAGGTGGGCCAGATACGCAGTATTTT. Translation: CASSSSRQALIRGGPDTQYF.

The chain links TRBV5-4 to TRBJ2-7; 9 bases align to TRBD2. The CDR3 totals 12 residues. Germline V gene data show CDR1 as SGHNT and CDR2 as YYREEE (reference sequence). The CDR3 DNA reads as TGTGCGACCTCTAGCGGGGCTAACGAGCAGTACTTC. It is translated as CATSSGANEQYF.

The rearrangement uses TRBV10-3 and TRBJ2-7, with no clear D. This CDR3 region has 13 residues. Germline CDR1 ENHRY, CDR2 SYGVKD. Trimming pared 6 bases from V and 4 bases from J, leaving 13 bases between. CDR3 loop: CAISQINLYEQYF. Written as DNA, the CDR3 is TGTGCCATCAGCCAGATAAACCTTTACGAGCAGTACTTC.

The DNA for the CDR3 is TGTGCCAGCAGCCAAGATCCCGGTCTCTCTGGAAACACCATATATTTT. Its protein product is CASSQDPGLSGNTIYF. This chain links TRBV4-2 with TRBJ1-3; D call uncertain. V was pared by 0 bases and J by 0 bases, with 9 bases between. Germline lookup yields CDR1 LGHNA and CDR2 YNFKEQ. CDR3 length: 16 amino acids.

CDR3 region: CASSAGEPEQYF. As DNA, the CDR3 is TGTGCCAGCAGTGCCGGTGAGCCCGAGCAGTACTTC. The chain has TRBV9 and TRBJ2-7, with unresolved D. The CDR3 sequence is 12 residues long. In germline, CDR1 is SGDLS, CDR2 YYNGEE. V was cut by 5 bases and J by 6 bases, with 12 bases left in between.

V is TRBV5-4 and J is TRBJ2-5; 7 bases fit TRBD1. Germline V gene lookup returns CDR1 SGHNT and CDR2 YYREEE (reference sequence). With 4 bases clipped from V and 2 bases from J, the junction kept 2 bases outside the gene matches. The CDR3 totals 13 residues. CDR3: CASSMGQQETQYF. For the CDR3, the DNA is TGTGCCAGCAGCATGGGACAGCAAGAGACCCAGTACTTC.